This T cell receptor (beta chain) was captured by sequencing in a study of cytomegalovirus exposure and HLA in healthy donors. Study-wide findings and caveats: There were some public TCRs occurring in many donors, but most TCR sequences were rare. There were 150 to 200 TCR beta chains listed as cytomegalovirus-associated. Both high specificity and high sensitivity reportedly marked the classifier's diagnosis of cytomegalovirus status.

CDR3 length equals 14 residues. Germline loops: CDR1 MNHNS, CDR2 SASEGT. V was clipped by 2 bases and J by 4 bases, with 9 bases between them. Researchers ran the PCR with 60 Vbeta and 13 Jbeta primers. Some clones are missing from TCRdb's copy, which holds only in-frame ones; the method was immunoSEQ multiplex PCR. Of about 150,000 clones in the sample, around 79% were seen once. Concerning this clone itself: The antigen remains unidentified.

The specimen sequenced was PBMCs. This chain joins TRBV6-1 and TRBJ1-5; the D gene is possibly TRBD1 (5 bases). The clonotype originates from a man aged 30 to 39 in good health and CMV-seropositive. In DNA form, the CDR3 reads TGTGCCAGCAGTGAAAAGGGGTGGAATCAGCCCCAGCATTTT. It translates to CASSEKGWNQPQHF.